This T cell receptor beta chain was found in a study of CD8 T cells in Susac syndrome. This clonotype was picked up one time. Its antigen is not known. Sequencing of TCR beta drew on CD8+ and CD4+ T cells from blood. Random hexamers were used to reverse transcribe an amount of about 0.45 to 1 ug RNA. The immunoSEQ assay covered 54 Vbeta and 13 Jbeta segments for CDR3. Using its own MiXCR run on the immunoSEQ multiplex PCR reads, TCRdb lists one record per CDR3 protein. Of 200,000 to 250,000 distinct CDR3 sequences listed, around 93% are singletons. Whole-study findings and limits: The authors acknowledged that the study's TCR sequencing and HLA analysis involved relatively few individuals.

The origin of this receptor is a human donor with Susac syndrome. What was sequenced was CD4+ T cells from PBMCs.

CDR3 bases: TGCAGTGCTAGGGGGGGGGCTGATTCCGAAGAGACCCAGTACTTC. This codes for CSARGGADSEETQYF. The chain has TRBV20-1 and TRBJ2-5; D might be TRBD2 (7 bases). Germline assignment: CDR1 DFQATT and CDR2 SNEGSKA (reference sequence). This CDR3 has 15 amino acids. The ends were cut back, 3 bases at V and 3 bases at J, with 17 bases in the middle.